Listed below are T cell receptor beta chains from one sample, sequenced in a study of post-analysis software for immune sequencing data. TCRdb reprocessed the PCR reads with MiXCR, giving one entry per CDR3 protein. The table lists 400,000 to 500,000 distinct CDR3 sequences, approximately 37% of them singletons. Sequencing was carried out using blood. The receptors were sampled from a girl aged 2-15 years with multiple sclerosis. Both conserved end residues are part of each CDR3. D genes are given only for firm matches. A row's size may be missing; if present it is once, few, many or a size class.

16,TRBV15,-,TRBJ2-5,-,CAASRARGGPQETQYF
14,TRBV6-2/TRBV6-3,once,TRBJ2-3,-,CASSMLSATDTQYF
13,TRBV20-1,few,TRBJ1-4,TRBD1,CSARRTGSEKLFF
17,TRBV5-1,-,TRBJ2-7,TRBD1,CASSLSGAGQGFYEQYF
15,TRBV6-2/TRBV6-3,-,TRBJ1-5,TRBD1,CASRSPRQGNQPQHF
15,TRBV18,few,TRBJ1-2,TRBD1,CASSPLTGRGYGYTF
16,TRBV7-2,-,TRBJ2-5,-,CASTLEGGQGFETQYF
15,TRBV9,-,TRBJ1-1,-,CASSVGGIMNTEAFF
15,TRBV12-3/TRBV12-4,-,TRBJ1-2,-,CASSQGGSVGYGYTF
15,TRBV5-1,few,TRBJ1-4,TRBD1,CASSSRDRENEKLFF
15,TRBV28,-,TRBJ1-2,-,CASSQANAGAYGYTF
15,TRBV20-1,few,TRBJ1-1,TRBD1,CSAGRGGTANTEAFF
15,TRBV7-2,few,TRBJ1-1,-,CASSKTGPSNTEAFF
13,TRBV28,few,TRBJ2-5,-,CASSLTVLHEQYF
15,TRBV5-1,few,TRBJ2-1,TRBD2,CASTTSGGIYNEQFF
19,TRBV6-5,few,TRBJ2-3,-,CASSYFPPNDREGTDTQYF
16,TRBV28,once,TRBJ1-3,-,CASSGGDAISGNTIYF
19,TRBV12-3/TRBV12-4,-,TRBJ1-1,TRBD1,CASSLVLGSDRGPNTEAFF
15,TRBV6-5,-,TRBJ1-1,TRBD1,CASSVSGTGWTEAFF
14,TRBV15,few,TRBJ1-6,-,CATSRDFRGSPLHF
14,TRBV27,-,TRBJ2-7,-,CASSSWTNSYEQYF
13,TRBV4-2,-,TRBJ2-7,-,CASSQVVGDEQYF
16,TRBV4-3,-,TRBJ1-2,-,CASSQDLGANNYGYTF
15,TRBV5-1,-,TRBJ2-3,-,CASTYVGASTDTQYF